This TCR beta chain was found in a study of blood T cell repertoires in COVID-19. Measured with immunoSEQ multiplex PCR; TCRdb has only the in-frame clones, and not every one. The top ten hold less than 9.5% of the sample, which has under 20,000 clones, 90% to 95% seen once. Trimming pared 7 bases from V and 2 bases from J, leaving 8 bases between. This CDR3 region has 12 residues. Germline V gives CDR1 LNHDA, CDR2 SQIVND (reference sequence). The sample was peripheral blood. The chain uses TRBV19 and TRBJ1-1, with unresolved D. This receptor was obtained from a human donor in a cohort sampled during active COVID-19. CDR3 coding DNA: TGTGCCAGTAATCTCCCCAACACTGAAGCTTTCTTT. Its translation: CASNLPNTEAFF. Based on the CDR3 plus reference TRBV19 and TRBJ1-1, the full variable domain is DGGITQSPKYLFRKEGQNVTLSCEQNLNHDAMYWYRQDPGQGLRLIYYSQIVNDFQKGDIAEGYSVSREKKESFPLTVTSAQKNPTAFYLCASNLPNTEAFFGQGTRLTVV.